Ten or more counts support the clone carrying this TCR beta chain. Its antigen is not identified. This entry comes from a study of Graves' ophthalmopathy and Graves' hyperthyroidism. The authors enrolled newly diagnosed hyperthyroidism patients aged 18 to 65 with under 2 months' duration. Orbital computed tomography, thyroid ultrasound, TRAb, serum thyroxine and clinical symptoms formed the basis of diagnosis. Findings and limits, study-wide: From stable hyperthyroidism, ophthalmopathy was separated by a 13-signature model with 87.88% sensitivity and over 70% specificity. The blood repertoire also included most expanded thyroid clonotypes above 0.001 frequency.

RNA transcripts were the template, and TCR beta CDR3 regions were amplified from them. HTBI primers served in a first-round RT-PCR, which a second-round multiplex PCR followed. TCRdb re-called the multiplex PCR reads through MiXCR, storing one row per CDR3 protein. The profile shows around 1,200,000 distinct CDR3 sequences, around a third of them singletons. Sequencing was done on a sample of peripheral blood or thyroid tissue (not recorded which). The receptor was derived from an adult man with Graves' hyperthyroidism.

The CDR3 loop is CASSLGADSGNTIYF. Here the CDR3 DNA reads TGCGCCAGCAGCTTGGGAGCCGACTCTGGAAACACCATATATTTT. The V call is TRBV5-1, the J call TRBJ1-3; unclear D gene. The V end lost 0 bases, the J end lost 0 bases, and 7 bases lay between the germline ends. Germline V gene lookup returns CDR1 SGHRS and CDR2 YFSETQ. The CDR3 sequence is 15 residues long.